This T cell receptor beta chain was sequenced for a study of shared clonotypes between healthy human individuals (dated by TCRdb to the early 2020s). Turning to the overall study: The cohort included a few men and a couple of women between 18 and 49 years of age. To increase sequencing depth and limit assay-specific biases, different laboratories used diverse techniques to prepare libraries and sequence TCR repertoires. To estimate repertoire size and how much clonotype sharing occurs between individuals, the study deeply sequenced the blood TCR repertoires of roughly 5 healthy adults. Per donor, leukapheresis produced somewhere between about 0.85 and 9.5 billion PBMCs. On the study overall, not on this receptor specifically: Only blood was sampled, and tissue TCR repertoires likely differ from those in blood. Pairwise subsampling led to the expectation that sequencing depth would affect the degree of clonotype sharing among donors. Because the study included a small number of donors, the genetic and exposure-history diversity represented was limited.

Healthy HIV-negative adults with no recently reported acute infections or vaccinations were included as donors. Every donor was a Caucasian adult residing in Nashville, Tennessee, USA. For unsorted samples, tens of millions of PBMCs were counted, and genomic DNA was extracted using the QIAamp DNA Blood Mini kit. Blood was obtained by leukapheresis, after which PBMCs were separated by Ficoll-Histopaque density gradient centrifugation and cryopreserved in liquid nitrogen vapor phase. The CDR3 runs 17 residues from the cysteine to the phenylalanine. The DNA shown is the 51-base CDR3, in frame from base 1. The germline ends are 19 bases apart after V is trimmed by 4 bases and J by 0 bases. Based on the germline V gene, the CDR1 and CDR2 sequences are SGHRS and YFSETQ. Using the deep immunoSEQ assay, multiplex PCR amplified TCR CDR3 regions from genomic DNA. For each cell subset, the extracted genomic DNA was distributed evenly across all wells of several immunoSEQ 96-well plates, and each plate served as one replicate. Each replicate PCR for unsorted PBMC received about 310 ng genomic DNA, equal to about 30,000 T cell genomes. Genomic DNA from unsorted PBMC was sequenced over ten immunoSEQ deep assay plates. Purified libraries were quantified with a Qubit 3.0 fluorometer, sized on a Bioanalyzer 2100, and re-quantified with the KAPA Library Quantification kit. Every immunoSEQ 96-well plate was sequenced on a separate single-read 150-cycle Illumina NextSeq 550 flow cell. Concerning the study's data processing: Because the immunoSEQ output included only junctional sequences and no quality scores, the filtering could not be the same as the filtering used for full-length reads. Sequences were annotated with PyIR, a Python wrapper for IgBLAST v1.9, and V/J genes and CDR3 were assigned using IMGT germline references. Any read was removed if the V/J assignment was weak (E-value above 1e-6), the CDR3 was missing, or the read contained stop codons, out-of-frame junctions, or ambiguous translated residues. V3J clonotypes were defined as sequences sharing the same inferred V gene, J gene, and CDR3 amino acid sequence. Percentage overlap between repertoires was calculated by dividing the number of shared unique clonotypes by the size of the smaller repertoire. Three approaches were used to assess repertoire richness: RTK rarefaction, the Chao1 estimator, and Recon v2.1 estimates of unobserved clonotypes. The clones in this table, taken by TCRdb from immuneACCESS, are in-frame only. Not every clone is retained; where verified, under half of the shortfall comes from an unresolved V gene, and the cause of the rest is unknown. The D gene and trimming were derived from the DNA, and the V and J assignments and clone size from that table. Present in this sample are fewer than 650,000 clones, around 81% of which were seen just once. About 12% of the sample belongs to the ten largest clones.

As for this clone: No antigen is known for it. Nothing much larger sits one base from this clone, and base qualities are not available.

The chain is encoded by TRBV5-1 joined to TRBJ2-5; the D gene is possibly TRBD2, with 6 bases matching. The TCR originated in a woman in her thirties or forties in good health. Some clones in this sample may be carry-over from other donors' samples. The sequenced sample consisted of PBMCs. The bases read TGCGCCAGCAGCCCAACCGGGGGAATTGCTTACCAAGAGACCCAGTACTTC. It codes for CASSPTGGIAYQETQYF.